These T cell receptor beta chains were read from a single sample in a study of T cells in Graves' hyperthyroidism and ophthalmopathy. Each CDR3 protein gets one entry after TCRdb re-called the multiplex PCR reads with MiXCR. The sample has approximately 270,000 distinct CDR3 sequences; roughly 15% are singletons. Sequenced sample: blood. The receptors originated from a woman aged 40 to 50 with Graves' hyperthyroidism that later progressed to Graves' ophthalmopathy. The CDR3 runs from the conserved cysteine through the conserved F or W. The order of the fields is clone size, D gene, V gene, J gene, CDR3 protein, CDR3 DNA. D genes are given only for firm matches. Expanded clones are given a class, and other clones once, few, many or no size at all.

size: many
D: NA
V: TRBV6-1
J: TRBJ2-7
CDR3: CASSPPHGDEQYF
DNA: TGTGCCAGCAGTCCCCCCCACGGGGACGAGCAGTACTTC

size: many
D: TRBD1
V: TRBV30
J: TRBJ1-5
CDR3: CAWSGQGTNQPQHF
DNA: TGTGCCTGGAGTGGACAGGGGACGAATCAGCCCCAGCATTTT

size: NA
D: NA
V: TRBV6-2/TRBV6-3
J: TRBJ2-5
CDR3: CASSYSMGSDVETQYF
DNA: TGTGCCAGCAGTTACTCGATGGGGAGTGATGTGGAGACCCAGTACTTC

size: many
D: TRBD2
V: TRBV7-2
J: TRBJ2-3
CDR3: CASSLALVSGRTSTDTQYF
DNA: TGTGCCAGCAGCTTAGCGCTGGTTAGCGGGAGGACTAGCACAGATACGCAGTATTTT

size: many
D: NA
V: TRBV12-3/TRBV12-4
J: TRBJ1-5
CDR3: CASSLANLGEPQHF
DNA: TGTGCCAGCAGTTTAGCTAACCTGGGTGAGCCCCAGCATTTT

size: many
D: NA
V: TRBV11-2
J: TRBJ1-1
CDR3: CASSWKSLVTEAFF
DNA: TGTGCCAGCAGCTGGAAGTCTTTGGTCACTGAAGCTTTCTTT

size: many
D: NA
V: TRBV7-9
J: TRBJ2-1
CDR3: CASGANSYNEQFF
DNA: TGTGCCTCGGGCGCCAACTCCTACAATGAGCAGTTCTTC

size: many
D: TRBD2
V: TRBV29-1
J: TRBJ2-5
CDR3: CSVDLAGETQYF
DNA: TGCAGCGTTGATCTAGCGGGCGAGACCCAGTACTTC

size: many
D: TRBD1
V: TRBV2
J: TRBJ2-3
CDR3: CASTGTGGADTQYF
DNA: TGTGCCAGCACCGGGACAGGGGGGGCAGATACGCAGTATTTT

size: many
D: NA
V: TRBV12-3/TRBV12-4
J: TRBJ1-5
CDR3: CASSLAGWRGWQPQHF
DNA: TGTGCCAGCAGTTTAGCGGGTTGGAGGGGATGGCAGCCCCAGCATTTT

size: many
D: NA
V: TRBV11-3
J: TRBJ2-1
CDR3: CASSSTGRGEQFF
DNA: TGTGCCAGCAGCTCCACCGGGCGCGGTGAGCAGTTCTTC

size: NA
D: TRBD2
V: TRBV9
J: TRBJ2-2
CDR3: CASSPTPGTSVGELFF
DNA: TGTGCCAGCAGCCCAACACCCGGGACTAGCGTTGGGGAGCTGTTTTTT

size: many
D: NA
V: TRBV12-3/TRBV12-4
J: TRBJ1-2
CDR3: CASSFRGGYGYTF
DNA: TGTGCCAGCAGTTTTAGGGGTGGCTATGGCTACACCTTC

size: many
D: TRBD1
V: TRBV10-3
J: TRBJ2-6
CDR3: CAIQDRGGIGANVLTF
DNA: TGTGCCATCCAGGACAGGGGAGGCATTGGGGCCAACGTCCTGACTTTC

size: few
D: NA
V: TRBV14
J: TRBJ1-3
CDR3: CASSLGHIGNTIYF
DNA: TGTGCCAGCAGCCTAGGACATATCGGAAACACCATATATTTT

size: many
D: NA
V: TRBV2
J: TRBJ2-7
CDR3: CASSDPGQFPYEQYF
DNA: TGTGCCAGCAGTGACCCCGGACAGTTCCCCTACGAGCAGTACTTC

size: many
D: NA
V: TRBV28
J: TRBJ2-7
CDR3: CASSLTGRYEQYF
DNA: TGTGCCAGCAGCCTGACAGGGAGGTACGAGCAGTACTTC

size: NA
D: NA
V: TRBV12-5
J: TRBJ1-2
CDR3: CASGLVLEETTNYGYTF
DNA: TGTGCTAGTGGTTTGGTACTGGAAGAGACAACTAACTATGGCTACACCTTC

size: NA
D: NA
V: TRBV7-2
J: TRBJ2-1
CDR3: CASSDFFGEQFF
DNA: TGTGCCAGCAGCGATTTTTTTGGTGAGCAGTTCTTC

size: many
D: TRBD1
V: TRBV11-2
J: TRBJ1-1
CDR3: CASSLATGRINTEAFF
DNA: TGTGCCAGCAGCTTAGCGACAGGGCGAATTAACACTGAAGCTTTCTTT

size: many
D: TRBD1
V: TRBV28
J: TRBJ2-7
CDR3: CASSSPGQINEQYF
DNA: TGTGCCAGCAGCTCGCCGGGACAGATTAACGAGCAGTACTTC

size: NA
D: NA
V: TRBV14
J: TRBJ2-1
CDR3: CASSRESYRDYNEQFF
DNA: TGTGCCAGCAGCCGAGAGAGCTACCGGGATTACAATGAGCAGTTCTTC

size: many
D: NA
V: TRBV20-1
J: TRBJ2-7
CDR3: CSAGGTSTRPYEQYF
DNA: TGCAGTGCTGGGGGTACTAGCACCCGCCCCTACGAGCAGTACTTC

size: once
D: NA
V: TRBV2
J: TRBJ2-7
CDR3: CASSLTDRSTYEQYF
DNA: TGTGCCAGCAGTCTTACTGACAGGTCCACCTACGAGCAGTACTTC

size: many
D: NA
V: TRBV27
J: TRBJ2-3
CDR3: CASSFGGRGLGTDTQYF
DNA: TGTGCCAGCAGTTTTGGGGGTAGGGGCCTTGGAACAGATACGCAGTATTTT

size: NA
D: NA
V: TRBV7-3
J: TRBJ2-3
CDR3: CASSPGTPDTQYF
DNA: TGTGCCAGCAGCCCCGGGACTCCTGATACGCAGTATTTT

size: few
D: NA
V: TRBV27
J: TRBJ2-1
CDR3: CASSWDLYNEQFF
DNA: TGTGCCAGCAGCTGGGACCTATACAATGAGCAGTTCTTC

size: NA
D: NA
V: TRBV20-1
J: TRBJ1-5
CDR3: CSASRGTFYQPQHF
DNA: TGCAGTGCTAGTCGGGGGACATTTTATCAGCCCCAGCATTTT

size: many
D: NA
V: TRBV6-1
J: TRBJ1-2
CDR3: CASRTRTAFNGYTF
DNA: TGTGCCAGCAGGACGAGGACAGCCTTTAATGGCTACACCTTC

size: many
D: NA
V: TRBV5-1
J: TRBJ1-1
CDR3: CASSLVGTGLSNTEAFF
DNA: TGCGCCAGCAGCTTGGTTGGTACAGGGCTTAGTAACACTGAAGCTTTCTTT

size: many
D: TRBD1
V: TRBV14
J: TRBJ2-7
CDR3: CASSLTGVEQYF
DNA: TGTGCCAGCAGCCTGACAGGGGTCGAGCAGTACTTC